The 19 T cell receptor beta chains below all came from one sample that was sequenced in a study of blood T cell repertoires in COVID-19. Sequenced by immunoSEQ multiplex PCR; TCRdb stores in-frame clones only, minus some. The top ten clones hold 10% of a sample with 250,000 to 300,000 clones, 80% to 90% of them seen once. Sample: peripheral blood. These receptors were collected from a woman in her 70s with COVID-19, enrolled during active disease.

This rearrangement joins TRBV30 to TRBJ1-5; TRBD1 might be the D (5 bases). The length of the CDR3 is 14 residues. Germline V CDR1 and CDR2: GTSNPN, SVGIG (reference sequence). The ends were cut back, 2 bases at V and 5 bases at J, with 13 bases in the middle. The CDR3: CAWSPRGFHQPQHF. CDR3 in DNA: TGTGCCTGGAGTCCCCGGGGGTTTCATCAGCCCCAGCATTTT.

This rearrangement joins TRBV11-1 to TRBJ1-1; D is unclear. Looked up from germline, CDR1 is SGHAT and CDR2 is FQDESV (reference sequence). CDR3 size: 11 residues. The V and J ends lost 2 bases and 12 bases respectively, with 10 bases between them. The chain's CDR3 is CASSLQSEPFF. CDR3 sequence (DNA): TGTGCCAGCAGCTTACAGTCGGAGCCTTTCTTT.

The rearrangement joins TRBV10-3 to TRBJ2-2; TRBD2 matches at 12 bases. This CDR3 has 14 amino acids. V shed 11 bases, J shed 1 base, and the junction held 2 bases outside the gene matches. CDR1 and CDR2 from the germline V gene are ENHRY and SYGVKD. The CDR3 loop is CASGLAGNTGELFF. The CDR3 nucleotides read TGTGCCTCGGGACTAGCGGGGAACACCGGGGAGCTGTTTTTT.

CDR3 sequence reads: CASSLVVREGRNEQYF. DNA of the CDR3: TGTGCCAGCAGCTTAGTAGTGCGGGAGGGCCGGAACGAGCAGTACTTC. The chain has TRBV7-2 and TRBJ2-7; TRBD2 aligns across 9 bases. Trimming at V came to 1 base and at J to 5 bases, leaving 9 bases not matched to a gene. CDR3 size: 16 residues. Germline CDR1 and CDR2: SGHTA and FQGNSA.

The genes are TRBV15 and TRBJ1-4; TRBD1 matches at 8 bases. This CDR3 has 15 residues. The V gene end was trimmed by 5 bases and the J gene end by 4 bases; junction bases not matched to a gene: 6. The germline V gene has CDR1 LNHNV and CDR2 YYDKDF (reference sequence). DNA for the CDR3: TGTGCCACCAGCGGACAGGGATACATTAATGAAAAACTGTTTTTT. It is translated as CATSGQGYINEKLFF.

This chain uses TRBV3-1 (or the pseudogene TRBV3-2) with TRBJ1-3; possible D gene TRBD1, 5 bases. CDR3 size: 16 residues. Between the trimmed V and J ends, which lost 4 bases and 0 bases, there was a span of 13 bases. Germline CDR1 reads LGHDT; CDR2 reads YNNKEL (reference sequence). CDR3: CASSLVGRVSGNTIYF. The CDR3 coding sequence is TGTGCCAGCAGCCTAGTCGGCAGGGTCTCTGGAAACACCATATATTTT.

The J gene is TRBJ2-1, the V gene TRBV7-9; TRBD2 might be the D (5 bases). This CDR3 has 13 amino acids. V was pared by 5 bases and J by 9 bases, with 14 bases between. The germline V gene encodes CDR1 SEHNR and CDR2 FQNEAQ (reference sequence). This chain's CDR3 is CASSPLRAAEQFF. DNA for the CDR3: TGTGCCAGCAGCCCACTGAGAGCGGCTGAGCAGTTCTTC.

The chain links TRBV28 to TRBJ2-1; a weak D match, TRBD1 (6 bases). The CDR3 length is 15 residues. The V and J ends lost 5 bases and 8 bases respectively, with 19 bases between them. CDR1 and CDR2 from the germline V gene are MDHEN and SYDVKM. DNA for the CDR3: TGTGCCAGCAGTAACTACCTCTCCTACAGGGATGAGCAGTTCTTC. It codes for CASSNYLSYRDEQFF.

The gene calls are TRBV19 and TRBJ1-2, with no clear D. The ends were cut back, 1 base at V and 7 bases at J, with 10 bases in the middle. Per germline, CDR1 LNHDA and CDR2 SQIVND (reference sequence). There are 13 residues in the CDR3. CDR3 in DNA: TGTGCCAGTAGTATAGTCCGAGGCCCTGGCTACACCTTC. Translation: CASSIVRGPGYTF.

The chain uses TRBV7-3 and TRBJ2-7; 9 nucleotides match TRBD2. The CDR3 runs 15 residues. Germline V gives CDR1 SGHTA, CDR2 FQGTGA. Losses at the gene ends were 2 bases for V and 5 bases for J; bases not matched to a gene: 7. For the CDR3, the DNA is TGTGCCAGCAGCTTACTTAGCGGGAGTCTGAACGAGCAGTACTTC. Translating gives CASSLLSGSLNEQYF.

V is TRBV9 and J is TRBJ2-7; possibly TRBD1 for D (6 bases). Per germline, CDR1 SGDLS and CDR2 YYNGEE. Trimming cost V 0 bases and J 1 base, with 11 bases left between them. CDR3 length: 15 residues. The CDR3, as DNA: TGTGCCAGCAGCGTAGAGTGGGACACGTCCTACGAGCAGTACTTC. It is translated as CASSVEWDTSYEQYF.

The rearrangement links TRBV18 to TRBJ1-3; tentative D call: TRBD1 (5 bases). Germline V lookup: CDR1 KGHSH, CDR2 LQKENI. With 2 bases removed from V and 4 bases from J, the gap between germline ends came to 12 bases. The CDR3 contains 15 residues. The CDR3 loop is CASSPSRDSGNTIYF. The CDR3 nucleotides are TGTGCCAGCTCACCATCAAGGGACTCGGGAAACACCATATATTTT. The full variable domain, its missing parts supplied by reference TRBV18 and TRBJ1-3, is NAGVMQNPRHLVRRRGQEARLRCSPMKGHSHVYWYRQLPEEGLKFMVYLQKENIIDESGMPKERFSAEFPKEGPSILRIQQVVRGDSAAYFCASSPSRDSGNTIYFGEGSWLTVV.

This rearrangement joins TRBV5-4 to TRBJ1-1; the D is unclear. In germline, CDR1 is SGHNT, CDR2 YYREEE (reference sequence). The V end lost 0 bases, the J end lost 7 bases, and 4 bases lay between the germline ends. The length of the CDR3 is 11 residues. The CDR3 DNA is TGTGCCAGCAGCTTGGACAGTGAAGCTTTCTTT. It codes for CASSLDSEAFF.

This clone appeared a single time. V is TRBV11-3 and J is TRBJ2-5, with 11 bases lining up with TRBD2. The germline CDR1 and CDR2 sequences are SGHNT and YENEEA. CDR3 size: 16 residues. After removal of 1 base from V and 3 bases from J, the junction contained 4 bases not matched to a gene. CDR3 sequence reads: CASSLVLLAGEETQYF. Here the CDR3 DNA reads TGTGCCAGCAGCTTAGTCCTACTAGCGGGAGAAGAGACCCAGTACTTC.

The rearrangement uses TRBV19 and TRBJ1-1, with TRBD1 matching over 10 bases. Trimming removed 5 bases from V and 4 bases from J; junction bases left unmatched: 7. This CDR3 is built from 15 residues. Germline V gene data show CDR1 as LNHDA and CDR2 as SQIVND (reference sequence). The CDR3 reads CASSLTGGGGTEAFF. Written as DNA, the CDR3 is TGTGCCAGTAGTCTGACAGGGGGCGGCGGCACTGAAGCTTTCTTT.

The gene calls are TRBV27 and TRBJ2-7; 8 bases align to TRBD2. CDR3 length equals 13 residues. Unmatched junction bases numbered 4, after V lost 0 bases and J lost 9 bases. Looked up from germline, CDR1 is MNHEY and CDR2 is SMNVEV (reference sequence). CDR3 loop: CASSLSALAGQYF. CDR3 in DNA: TGTGCCAGCAGTTTATCGGCCCTAGCGGGGCAGTACTTC.

The V call is TRBV28, the J call TRBJ2-7, with 7 bases matching TRBD1. J lost 2 bases, V lost 6 bases, and 4 bases had no gene match. The CDR3 has 13 amino acids. Germline V lookup: CDR1 MDHEN, CDR2 SYDVKM. The CDR3 sequence: CASSRDSPYEQYF. CDR3 nucleotide sequence: TGTGCCAGCAGCAGGGACAGCCCCTACGAGCAGTACTTC.

This clone came up once. The rearrangement joins TRBV3-1 (or the pseudogene TRBV3-2) to TRBJ2-1; TRBD2 is a possible D gene (5 bases). CDR1 and CDR2 from the germline V gene are LGHDT and YNNKEL (reference sequence). The CDR3 length is 13 residues. Trimming stripped 1 base from V and 9 bases from J, with 10 bases between. This CDR3 is CASSQGSAGEQFF. The CDR3 DNA reads as TGTGCCAGCAGCCAAGGATCGGCGGGTGAGCAGTTCTTC.

J is TRBJ1-4 and V is TRBV7-2; 9 nucleotides match TRBD1. V was pared by 5 bases and J by 7 bases, with 5 bases of the junction left unmatched. CDR1 is SGHTA, CDR2 FQGNSA, per germline. This CDR3 is built from 14 residues. The CDR3 bases are TGTGCCAGCAGCCCGGGACAGGGTGGTGAAAAACTGTTTTTT. Its protein product is CASSPGQGGEKLFF.